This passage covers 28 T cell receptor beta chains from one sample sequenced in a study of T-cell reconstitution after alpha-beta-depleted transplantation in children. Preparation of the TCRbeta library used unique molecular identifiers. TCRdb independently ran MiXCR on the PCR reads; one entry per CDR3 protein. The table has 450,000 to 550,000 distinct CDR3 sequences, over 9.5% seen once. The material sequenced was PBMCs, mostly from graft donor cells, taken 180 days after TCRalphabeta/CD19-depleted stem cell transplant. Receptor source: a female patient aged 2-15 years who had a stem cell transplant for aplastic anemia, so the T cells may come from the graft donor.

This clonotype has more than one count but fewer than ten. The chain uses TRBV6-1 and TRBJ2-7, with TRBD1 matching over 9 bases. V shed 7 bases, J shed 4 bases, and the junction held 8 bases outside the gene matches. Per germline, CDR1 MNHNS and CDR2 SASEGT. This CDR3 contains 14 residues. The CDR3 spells CASNRDRVEYEQYF. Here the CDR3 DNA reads TGTGCCAGCAACCGGGACAGGGTAGAGTACGAGCAGTACTTC.

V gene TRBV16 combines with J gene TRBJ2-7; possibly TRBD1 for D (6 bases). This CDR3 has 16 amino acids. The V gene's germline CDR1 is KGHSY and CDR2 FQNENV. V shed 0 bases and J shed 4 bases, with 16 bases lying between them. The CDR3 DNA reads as TGTGCCAGCAGCCAATCGGACAGCATTCCCCCTTACGAGCAGTACTTC. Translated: CASSQSDSIPPYEQYF.

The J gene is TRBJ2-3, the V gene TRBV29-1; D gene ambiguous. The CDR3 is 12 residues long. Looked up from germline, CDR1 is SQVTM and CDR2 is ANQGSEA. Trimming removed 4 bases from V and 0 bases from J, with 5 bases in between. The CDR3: CSVGASTDTQYF. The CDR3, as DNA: TGCAGCGTTGGGGCGAGCACAGATACGCAGTATTTT.

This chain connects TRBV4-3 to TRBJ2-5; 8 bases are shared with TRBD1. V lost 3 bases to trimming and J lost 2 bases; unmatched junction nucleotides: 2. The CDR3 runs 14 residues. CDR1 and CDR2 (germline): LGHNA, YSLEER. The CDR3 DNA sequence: TGCGCCAGCAGCCACAACAGGGGGCAAGAGACCCAGTACTTC. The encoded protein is CASSHNRGQETQYF.

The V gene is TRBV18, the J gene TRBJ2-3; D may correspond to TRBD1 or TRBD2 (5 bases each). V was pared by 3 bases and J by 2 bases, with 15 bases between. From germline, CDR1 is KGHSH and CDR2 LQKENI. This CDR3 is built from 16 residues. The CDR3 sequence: CASSPQRMGVTDTQYF. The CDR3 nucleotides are TGTGCCAGCTCACCCCAACGGATGGGGGTCACAGATACGCAGTATTTT.

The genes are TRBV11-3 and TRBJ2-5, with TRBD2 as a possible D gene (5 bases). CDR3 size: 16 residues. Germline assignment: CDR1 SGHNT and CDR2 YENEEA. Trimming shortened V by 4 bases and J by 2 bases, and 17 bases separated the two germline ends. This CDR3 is CASSSSEGAAQETQYF. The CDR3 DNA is TGTGCCAGCAGCTCCTCCGAGGGAGCGGCTCAAGAGACCCAGTACTTC.

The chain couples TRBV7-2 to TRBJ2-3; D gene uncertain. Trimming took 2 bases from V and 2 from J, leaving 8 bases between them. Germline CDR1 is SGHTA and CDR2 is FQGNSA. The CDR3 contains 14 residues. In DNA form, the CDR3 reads TGTGCCAGCAGCTTAACTATTACCACAGATACGCAGTATTTT. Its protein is CASSLTITTDTQYF.

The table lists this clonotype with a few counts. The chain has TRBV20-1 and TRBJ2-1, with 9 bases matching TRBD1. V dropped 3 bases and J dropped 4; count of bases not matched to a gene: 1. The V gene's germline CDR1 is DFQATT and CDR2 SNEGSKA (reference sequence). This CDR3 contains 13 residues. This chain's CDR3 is CSASGTGYNEQFF. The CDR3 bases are TGCAGTGCTAGTGGGACAGGGTACAATGAGCAGTTCTTC.

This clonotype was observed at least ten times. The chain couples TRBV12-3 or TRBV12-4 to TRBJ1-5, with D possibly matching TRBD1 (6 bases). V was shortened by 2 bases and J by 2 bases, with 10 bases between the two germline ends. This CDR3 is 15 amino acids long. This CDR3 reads CASSLRGAGNQPQHF. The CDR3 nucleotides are TGTGCCAGCAGTTTACGGGGGGCAGGCAATCAGCCCCAGCATTTT.

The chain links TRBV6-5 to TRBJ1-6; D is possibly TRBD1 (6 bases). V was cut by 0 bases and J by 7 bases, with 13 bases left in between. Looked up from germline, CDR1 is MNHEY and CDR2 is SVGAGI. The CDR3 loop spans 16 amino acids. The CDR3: CASSYSETGLNSPLHF. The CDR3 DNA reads TGTGCCAGCAGTTACTCGGAGACAGGCCTGAATTCACCCCTCCACTTT.

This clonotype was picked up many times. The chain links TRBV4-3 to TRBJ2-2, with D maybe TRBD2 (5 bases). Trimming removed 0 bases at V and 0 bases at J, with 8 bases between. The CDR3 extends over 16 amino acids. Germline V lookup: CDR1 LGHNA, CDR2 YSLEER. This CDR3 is CASSQERTSNTGELFF. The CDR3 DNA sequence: TGCGCCAGCAGCCAAGAAAGGACTTCGAACACCGGGGAGCTGTTTTTT.

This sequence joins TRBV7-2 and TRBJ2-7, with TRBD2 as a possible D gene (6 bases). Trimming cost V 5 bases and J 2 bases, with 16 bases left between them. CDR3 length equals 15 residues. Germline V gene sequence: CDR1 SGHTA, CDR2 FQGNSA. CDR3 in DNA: TGTGCCAGCAGCCTCGGGACTGCCGGACCCTACGAGCAGTACGTC. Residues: CASSLGTAGPYEQYV.

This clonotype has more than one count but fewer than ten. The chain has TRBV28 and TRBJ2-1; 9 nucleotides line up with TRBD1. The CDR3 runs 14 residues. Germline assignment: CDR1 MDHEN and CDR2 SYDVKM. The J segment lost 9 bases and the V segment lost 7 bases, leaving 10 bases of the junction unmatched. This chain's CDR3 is CASTRTGEVSEQFF. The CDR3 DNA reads TGTGCCAGCACGAGGACAGGGGAGGTTTCTGAGCAGTTCTTC.

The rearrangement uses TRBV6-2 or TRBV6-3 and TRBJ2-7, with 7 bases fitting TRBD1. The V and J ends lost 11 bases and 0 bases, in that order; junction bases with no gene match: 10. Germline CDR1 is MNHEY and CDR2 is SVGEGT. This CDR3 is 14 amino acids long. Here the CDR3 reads CALSRRGTSYEQYF. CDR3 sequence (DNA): TGTGCCCTCAGTCGCAGGGGGACCTCCTACGAGCAGTACTTC.

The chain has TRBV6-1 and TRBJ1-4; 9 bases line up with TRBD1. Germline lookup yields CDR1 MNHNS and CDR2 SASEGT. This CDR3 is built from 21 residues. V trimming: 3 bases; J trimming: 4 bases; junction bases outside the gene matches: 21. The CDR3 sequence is CASSEDIVGTGMIQDNEKLFF. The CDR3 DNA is TGTGCCAGCAGTGAGGACATTGTGGGGACAGGGATGATTCAGGATAATGAAAAACTGTTTTTT.

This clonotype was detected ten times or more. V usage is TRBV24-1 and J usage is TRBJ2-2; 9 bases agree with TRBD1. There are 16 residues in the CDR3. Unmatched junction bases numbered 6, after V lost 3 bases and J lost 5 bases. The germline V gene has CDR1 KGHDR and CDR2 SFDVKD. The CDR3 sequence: CATSDRGTGRTGELFF. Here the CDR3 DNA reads TGTGCCACCAGTGATCGCGGGACAGGGAGGACCGGGGAGCTGTTTTTT.

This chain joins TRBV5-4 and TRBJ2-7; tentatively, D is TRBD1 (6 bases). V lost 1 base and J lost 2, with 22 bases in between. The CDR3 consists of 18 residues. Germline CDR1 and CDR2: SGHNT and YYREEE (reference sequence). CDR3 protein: CASSLSNRTVVRTYEQYF. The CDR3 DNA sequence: TGTGCCAGCAGCTTGTCGAATAGGACAGTTGTTCGGACCTACGAGCAGTACTTC.

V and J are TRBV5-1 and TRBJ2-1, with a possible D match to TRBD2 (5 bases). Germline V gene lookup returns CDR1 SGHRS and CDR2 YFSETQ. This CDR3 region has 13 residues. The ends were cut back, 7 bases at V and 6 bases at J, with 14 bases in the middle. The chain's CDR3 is CASGGTESNEQFF. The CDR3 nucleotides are TGCGCCAGCGGAGGAACAGAAAGCAATGAGCAGTTCTTC.

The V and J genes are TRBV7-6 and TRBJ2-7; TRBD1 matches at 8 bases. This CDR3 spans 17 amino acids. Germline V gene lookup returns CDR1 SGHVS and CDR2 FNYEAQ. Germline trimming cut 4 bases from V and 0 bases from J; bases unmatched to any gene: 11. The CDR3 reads CASSYNVWGQDSYEQYF. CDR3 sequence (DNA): TGTGCCAGCAGCTACAATGTTTGGGGACAGGACTCCTACGAGCAGTACTTC. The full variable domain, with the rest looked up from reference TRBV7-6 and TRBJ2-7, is GAGVSQSPRYKVTKRGQDVALRCDPISGHVSLYWYRQALGQGPEFLTYFNYEAQQDKSGLPNDRFSAERPEGSISTLTIQRTEQRDSAMYRCASSYNVWGQDSYEQYFGPGTRLTVT.

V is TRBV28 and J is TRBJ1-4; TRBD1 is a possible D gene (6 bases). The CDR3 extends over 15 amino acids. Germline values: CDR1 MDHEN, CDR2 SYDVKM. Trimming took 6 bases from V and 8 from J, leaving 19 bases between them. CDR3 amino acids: CASRALGGAREKLFF. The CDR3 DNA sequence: TGTGCCAGCAGGGCCCTTGGGGGGGCGCGGGAAAAACTGTTTTTT. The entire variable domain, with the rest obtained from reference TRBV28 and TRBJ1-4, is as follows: DVKVTQSSRYLVKRTGEKVFLECVQDMDHENMFWYRQDPGLGLRLIYFSYDVKMKEKGDIPEGYSVSREKKERFSLILESASTNQTSMYLCASRALGGAREKLFFGSGTQLSVL.

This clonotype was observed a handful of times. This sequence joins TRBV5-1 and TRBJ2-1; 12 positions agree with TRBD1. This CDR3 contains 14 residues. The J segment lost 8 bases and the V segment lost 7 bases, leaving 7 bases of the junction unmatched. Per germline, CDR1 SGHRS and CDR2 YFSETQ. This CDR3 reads CASAGTGGSDEQFF. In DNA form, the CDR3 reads TGCGCCAGCGCCGGGACAGGGGGCAGCGATGAGCAGTTCTTC.

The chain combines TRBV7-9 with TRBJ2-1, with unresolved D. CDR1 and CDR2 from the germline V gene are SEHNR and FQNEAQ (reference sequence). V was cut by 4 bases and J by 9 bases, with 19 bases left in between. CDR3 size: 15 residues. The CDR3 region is CASSSRKSPASEQFF. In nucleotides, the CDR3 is TGTGCCAGCAGCTCCCGTAAATCCCCAGCCAGTGAGCAGTTCTTC. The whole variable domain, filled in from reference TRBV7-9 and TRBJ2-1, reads DTGVSQNPRHKITKRGQNVTFRCDPISEHNRLYWYRQTLGQGPEFLTYFQNEAQLEKSRLLSDRFSAERPKGSFSTLEIQRTEQGDSAMYLCASSSRKSPASEQFFGPGTRLTVL.

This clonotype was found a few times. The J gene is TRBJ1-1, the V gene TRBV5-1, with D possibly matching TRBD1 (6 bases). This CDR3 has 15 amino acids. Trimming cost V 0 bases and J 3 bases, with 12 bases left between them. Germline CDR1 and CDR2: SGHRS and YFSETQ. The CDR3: CASSLGGTSDTEAFF. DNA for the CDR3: TGCGCCAGCAGCTTGGGAGGGACATCGGACACTGAAGCTTTCTTT.

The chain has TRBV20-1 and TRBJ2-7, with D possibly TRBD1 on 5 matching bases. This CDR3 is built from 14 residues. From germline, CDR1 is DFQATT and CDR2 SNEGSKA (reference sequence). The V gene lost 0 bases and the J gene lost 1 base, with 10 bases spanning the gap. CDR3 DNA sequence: TGCAGTGCTAGAGATCTCGACAGTTCCTACGAGCAGTACGTC. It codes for CSARDLDSSYEQYV.

CDR3 in DNA: TGTGCCTGGGGCACCGGACAGGGCAACCAGCATTTT. Amino acid sequence: CAWGTGQGNQHF. The chain has TRBV30 and TRBJ1-5; 8 positions agree with TRBD1. The CDR3 has 12 amino acids. Germline assignment: CDR1 GTSNPN and CDR2 SVGIG (reference sequence). Germline trimming cut 5 bases from V and 12 bases from J; bases unmatched to any gene: 9.

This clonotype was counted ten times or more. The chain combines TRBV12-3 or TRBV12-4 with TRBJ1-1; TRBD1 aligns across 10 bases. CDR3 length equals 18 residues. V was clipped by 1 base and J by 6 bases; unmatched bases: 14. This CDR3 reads CASSLVWDRGVSRAEAFF. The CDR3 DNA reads TGTGCCAGCAGTTTAGTATGGGACAGGGGAGTGAGTCGTGCTGAAGCTTTCTTT.

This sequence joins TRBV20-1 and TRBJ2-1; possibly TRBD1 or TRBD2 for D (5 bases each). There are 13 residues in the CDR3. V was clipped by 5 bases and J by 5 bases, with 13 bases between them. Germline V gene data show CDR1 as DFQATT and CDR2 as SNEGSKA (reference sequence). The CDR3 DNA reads TGCAGTGCTGTGGGGGACCCGGACAATGAGCAGTTCTTC. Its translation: CSAVGDPDNEQFF.

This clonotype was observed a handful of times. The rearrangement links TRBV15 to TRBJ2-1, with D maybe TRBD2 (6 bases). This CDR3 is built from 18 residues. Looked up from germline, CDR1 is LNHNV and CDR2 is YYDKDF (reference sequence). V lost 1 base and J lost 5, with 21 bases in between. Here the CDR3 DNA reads TGTGCCACCAGCAGAGTCGTTACCTGGGGACTGTCTGACAATGAGCAGTTCTTC. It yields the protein CATSRVVTWGLSDNEQFF.